The 2 T cell receptor beta chains listed next were all sequenced from one sample in a study of response to subunit inactivated influenza vaccine. TCRdb independently ran MiXCR on the RT-PCR reads; one entry per CDR3 protein. The table includes around 790,000 distinct CDR3 sequences, around 20% detected once. The material sequenced was PBMCs from blood, taken 5 days after vaccination. Receptors were obtained from a man in his forties or fifties who received an inactivated influenza vaccine.

V and J are TRBV28 and TRBJ2-1, with TRBD1 matching over 8 bases. CDR3 length equals 14 residues. V gave up 7 bases and J gave up 6 bases; unmatched junction bases: 8. The germline V gene has CDR1 MDHEN and CDR2 SYDVKM. The CDR3 DNA follows: TGTGCCAGCATCGTACAGGGACAGGCCAATGAGCAGTTCTTC. Translating it yields CASIVQGQANEQFF.

This clonotype was observed a few times. The chain is built from TRBV11-2 and TRBJ2-5; D unresolved. The germline V and J ends were trimmed by 0 bases and 12 bases, with 14 bases remaining between them. The germline V gene encodes CDR1 SGHAT and CDR2 FQNNGV. The CDR3 covers 13 residues. The CDR3 reads CASSLDIQGKKYF. Written as DNA, the CDR3 is TGTGCCAGCAGCTTAGATATACAAGGAAAGAAGTACTTC.